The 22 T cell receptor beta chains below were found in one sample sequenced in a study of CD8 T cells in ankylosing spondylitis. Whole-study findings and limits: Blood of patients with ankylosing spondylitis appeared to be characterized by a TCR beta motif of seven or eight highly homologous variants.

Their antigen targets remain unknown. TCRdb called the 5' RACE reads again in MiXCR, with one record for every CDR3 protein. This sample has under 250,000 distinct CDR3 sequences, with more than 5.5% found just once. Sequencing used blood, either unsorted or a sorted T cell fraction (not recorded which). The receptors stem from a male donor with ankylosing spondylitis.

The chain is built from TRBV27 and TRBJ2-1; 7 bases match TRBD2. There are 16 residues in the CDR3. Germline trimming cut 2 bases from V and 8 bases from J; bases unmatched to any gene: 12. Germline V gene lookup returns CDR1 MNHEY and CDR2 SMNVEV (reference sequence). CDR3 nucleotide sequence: TGTGCCAGCAGTTTAGACCCAGCGGGAAGGTGGGATGAGCAGTTCTTC. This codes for CASSLDPAGRWDEQFF.

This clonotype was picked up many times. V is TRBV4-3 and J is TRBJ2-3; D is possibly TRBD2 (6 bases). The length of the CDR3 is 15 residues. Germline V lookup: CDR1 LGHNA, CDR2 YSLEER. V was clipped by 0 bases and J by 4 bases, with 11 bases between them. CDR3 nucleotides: TGCGCCAGCAGCCAAGATCGCGGGAACCCAGATACGCAGTATTTT. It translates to CASSQDRGNPDTQYF.

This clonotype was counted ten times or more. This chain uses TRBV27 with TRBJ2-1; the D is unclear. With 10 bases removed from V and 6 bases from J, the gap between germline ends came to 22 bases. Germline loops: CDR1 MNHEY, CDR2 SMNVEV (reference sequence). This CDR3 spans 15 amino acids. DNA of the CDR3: TGTGCCACCTACAGCCGAAGTCGAGGCTTCAATGAGCAGTTCTTC. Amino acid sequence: CATYSRSRGFNEQFF.

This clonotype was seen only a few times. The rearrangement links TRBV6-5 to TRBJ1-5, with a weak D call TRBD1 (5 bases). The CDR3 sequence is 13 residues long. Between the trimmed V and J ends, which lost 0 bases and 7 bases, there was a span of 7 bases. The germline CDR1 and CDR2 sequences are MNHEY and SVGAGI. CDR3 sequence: CASSYSGAQPQHF. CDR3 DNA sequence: TGTGCCAGCAGTTACTCTGGGGCCCAGCCCCAGCATTTT.

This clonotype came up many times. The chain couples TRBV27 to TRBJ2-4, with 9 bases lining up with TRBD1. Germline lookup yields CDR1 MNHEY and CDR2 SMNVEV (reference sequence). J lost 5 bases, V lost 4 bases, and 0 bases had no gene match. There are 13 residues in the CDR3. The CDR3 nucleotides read TGTGCCAGCAGTTGGGACAGGGAAAACATTCAGTACTTC. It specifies CASSWDRENIQYF.

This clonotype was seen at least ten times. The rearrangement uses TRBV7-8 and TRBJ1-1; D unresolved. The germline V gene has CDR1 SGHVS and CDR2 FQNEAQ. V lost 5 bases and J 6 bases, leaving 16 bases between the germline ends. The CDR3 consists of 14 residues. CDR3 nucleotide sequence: TGTGCCAGCAGCCCACCCCCCTTGAGTCCTGAAGCTTTCTTT. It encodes CASSPPPLSPEAFF.

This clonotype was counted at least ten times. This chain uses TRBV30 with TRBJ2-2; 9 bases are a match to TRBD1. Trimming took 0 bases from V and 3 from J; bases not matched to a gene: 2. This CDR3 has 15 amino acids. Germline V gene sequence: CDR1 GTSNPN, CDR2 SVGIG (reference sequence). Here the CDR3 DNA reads TGTGCCTGGAGTGTTGGGACAGGGTACACCGGGGAGCTGTTTTTT. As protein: CAWSVGTGYTGELFF.

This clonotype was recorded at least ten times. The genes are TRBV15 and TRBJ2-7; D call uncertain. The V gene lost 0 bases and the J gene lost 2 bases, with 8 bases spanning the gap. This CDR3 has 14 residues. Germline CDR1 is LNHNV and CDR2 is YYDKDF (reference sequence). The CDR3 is CATSRDENPYEQYF. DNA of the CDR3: TGTGCCACCAGCAGAGATGAGAATCCCTACGAGCAGTACTTC.

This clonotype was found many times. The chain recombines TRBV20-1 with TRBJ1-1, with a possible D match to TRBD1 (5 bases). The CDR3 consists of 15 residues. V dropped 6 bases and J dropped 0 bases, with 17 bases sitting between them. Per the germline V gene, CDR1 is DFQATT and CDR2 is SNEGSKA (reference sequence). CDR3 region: CSAVGGGNMNTEAFF. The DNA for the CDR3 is TGCAGTGCCGTCGGGGGAGGGAACATGAACACTGAAGCTTTCTTT.

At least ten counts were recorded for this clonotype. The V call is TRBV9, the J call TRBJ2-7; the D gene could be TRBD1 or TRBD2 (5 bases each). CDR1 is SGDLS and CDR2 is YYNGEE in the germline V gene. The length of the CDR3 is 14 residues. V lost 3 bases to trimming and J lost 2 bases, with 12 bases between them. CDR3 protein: CASSARDGTYEQYF. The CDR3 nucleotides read TGTGCCAGCAGCGCCCGGGACGGTACCTACGAGCAGTACTTC. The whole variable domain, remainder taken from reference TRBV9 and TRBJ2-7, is DSGVTQTPKHLITATGQRVTLRCSPRSGDLSVYWYQQSLDQGLQFLIQYYNGEERAKGNILERFSAQQFPDLHSELNLSSLELGDSALYFCASSARDGTYEQYFGPGTRLTVT.

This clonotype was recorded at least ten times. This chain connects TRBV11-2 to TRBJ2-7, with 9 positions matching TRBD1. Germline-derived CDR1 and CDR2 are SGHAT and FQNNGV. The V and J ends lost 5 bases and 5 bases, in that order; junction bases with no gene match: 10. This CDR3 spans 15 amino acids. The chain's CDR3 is CASSLVGTGLNEQYF. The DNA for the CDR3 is TGTGCCAGCAGCCTAGTAGGGACAGGGCTTAACGAGCAGTACTTC.

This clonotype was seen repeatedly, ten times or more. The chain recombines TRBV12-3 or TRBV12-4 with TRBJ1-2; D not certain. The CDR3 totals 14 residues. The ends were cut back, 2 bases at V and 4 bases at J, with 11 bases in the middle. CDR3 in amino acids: CASSLRGSLYGYTF. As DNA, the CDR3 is TGTGCCAGCAGTTTACGGGGATCTCTCTATGGCTACACCTTC.

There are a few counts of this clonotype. CDR3: CSATQSGSSTDTQYF. For the CDR3, the DNA is TGCAGTGCTACCCAGAGCGGGAGCAGCACAGATACGCAGTATTTT. The chain links TRBV20-1 to TRBJ2-3; 8 nucleotides line up with TRBD2. CDR3 length equals 15 residues. The germline gives CDR1 DFQATT, CDR2 SNEGSKA (reference sequence). Germline trimming cut 4 bases from V and 0 bases from J; bases unmatched to any gene: 6.

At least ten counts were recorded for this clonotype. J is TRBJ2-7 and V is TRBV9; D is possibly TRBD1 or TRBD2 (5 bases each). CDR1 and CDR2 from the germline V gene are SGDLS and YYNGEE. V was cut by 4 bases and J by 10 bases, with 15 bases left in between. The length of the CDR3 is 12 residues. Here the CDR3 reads CASSRTSGHQYF. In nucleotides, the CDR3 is TGTGCCAGCAGCCGGACGTCGGGGCATCAGTACTTC.

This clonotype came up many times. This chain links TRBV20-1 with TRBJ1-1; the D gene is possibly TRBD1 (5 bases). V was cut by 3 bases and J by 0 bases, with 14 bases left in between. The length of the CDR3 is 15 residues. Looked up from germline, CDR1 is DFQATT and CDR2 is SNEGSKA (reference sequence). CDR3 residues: CSASGQGTMNTEAFF. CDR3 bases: TGCAGTGCTAGTGGCCAGGGAACGATGAACACTGAAGCTTTCTTT.

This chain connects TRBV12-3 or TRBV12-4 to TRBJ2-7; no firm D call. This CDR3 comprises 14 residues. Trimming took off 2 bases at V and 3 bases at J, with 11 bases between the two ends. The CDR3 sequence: CASSLSHGYYEQYF. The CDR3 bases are TGTGCCAGCAGTTTATCCCATGGGTACTACGAGCAGTACTTC.

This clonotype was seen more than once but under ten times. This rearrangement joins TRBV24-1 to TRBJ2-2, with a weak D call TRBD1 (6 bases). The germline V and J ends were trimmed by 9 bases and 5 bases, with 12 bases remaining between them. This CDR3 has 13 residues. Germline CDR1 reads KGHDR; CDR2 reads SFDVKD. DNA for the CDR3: TGTGCCACCGGACAGAGCCTTACCGGGGAGCTGTTTTTT. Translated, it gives CATGQSLTGELFF.

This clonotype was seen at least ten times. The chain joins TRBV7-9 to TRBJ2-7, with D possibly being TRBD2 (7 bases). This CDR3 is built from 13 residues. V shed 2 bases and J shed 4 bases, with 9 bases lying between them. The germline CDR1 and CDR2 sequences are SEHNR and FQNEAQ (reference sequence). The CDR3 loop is CASSLRGGYEQYF. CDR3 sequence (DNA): TGTGCCAGCAGCTTAAGGGGGGGGTACGAGCAGTACTTC.

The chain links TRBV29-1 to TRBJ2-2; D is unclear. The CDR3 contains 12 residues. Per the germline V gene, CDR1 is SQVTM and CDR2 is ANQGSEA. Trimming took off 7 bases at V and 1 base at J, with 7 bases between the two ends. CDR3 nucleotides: TGCAGCGGGACGGGGAACACCGGGGAGCTGTTTTTT. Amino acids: CSGTGNTGELFF.

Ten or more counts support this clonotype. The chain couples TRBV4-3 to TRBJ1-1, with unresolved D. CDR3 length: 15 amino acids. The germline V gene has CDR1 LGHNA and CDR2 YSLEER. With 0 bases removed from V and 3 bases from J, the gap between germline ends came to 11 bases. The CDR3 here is CASSQDRVSYTEAFF. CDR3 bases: TGCGCCAGCAGCCAAGATAGGGTATCGTACACTGAAGCTTTCTTT.

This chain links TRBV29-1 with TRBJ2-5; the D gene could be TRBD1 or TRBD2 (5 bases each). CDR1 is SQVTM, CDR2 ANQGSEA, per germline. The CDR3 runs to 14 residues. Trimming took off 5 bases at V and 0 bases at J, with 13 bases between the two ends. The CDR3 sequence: CSVNPPGHQETQYF. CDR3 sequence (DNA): TGCAGCGTTAACCCCCCGGGACACCAAGAGACCCAGTACTTC.

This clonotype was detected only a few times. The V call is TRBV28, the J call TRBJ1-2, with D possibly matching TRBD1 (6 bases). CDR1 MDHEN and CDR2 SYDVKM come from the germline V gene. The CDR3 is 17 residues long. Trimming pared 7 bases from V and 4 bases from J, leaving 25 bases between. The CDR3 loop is CASTTPKETGRPYGYTF. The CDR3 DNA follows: TGTGCCAGCACCACCCCCAAGGAAACAGGGAGACCCTATGGCTACACCTTC.